What follows is one T cell receptor beta chain and its context. Healthy donors had no documented immune events, such as infections, while sampled. The data belong to a study of identifying expanded T cells in peripheral blood. Libraries were prepared by immunoSEQ multiplex PCR; TCRdb keeps only in-frame clonotypes and omits some of them. The sample includes roughly 81,000 clones, about 83% of them seen just once. V lost 6 bases and J lost 5, with 16 bases in between. The CDR3 has 14 residues. CDR1 MDHEN and CDR2 SYDVKM come from the germline V gene. This clonotype was obtained from a person aged 18 to 75 in good health. Sequencing was done on a sample of blood. J is TRBJ2-5 and V is TRBV28; D perhaps matches TRBD1 (6 bases). As DNA, the CDR3 is TGTGCCAGCAGGGGGGAGAACAGGGCCGAGACCCAGTACTTC. It specifies CASRGENRAETQYF.